This TCR beta chain is drawn from a study of chemoradiotherapy in HPV16-positive cancers. Across the study: Candidate HPV-specific T-cell clones and common TCR motifs came from functional assays in a couple of HPV16-positive patients.

The protocol was immunoSEQ multiplex PCR, while the TCRdb copy is restricted to in-frame clones and leaves out a portion. Of around 40,000 clones in the sample, around three quarters are singletons; the top ten hold 4.5% to 5.5%. Remarks on this clone: The antigen is unknown.

Samples were taken several times over chemoradiotherapy. Broader study findings: Non-HPV-specific T cells did not expand in tumors during treatment, whereas candidate HPV-specific clones and E7-related motifs did. The functional HPV-specific definition rests on just two HPV16-positive patients.

The source material was blood, sampled from a patient who underwent chemoradiotherapy. This clonotype was obtained from a human donor with HPV-associated anogenital cancer.

CDR3 region: CASRDLAGTPFHEQFF. CDR3 bases: TGTGCCAGCAGGGATTTGGCAGGGACCCCCTTCCATGAGCAGTTCTTC. This chain links TRBV2 with TRBJ2-1; TRBD1 or TRBD2 may be the D gene (5 bases each). Trimming took 6 bases from V and 8 from J, leaving 23 bases between them. The CDR3 length is 16 residues. Germline V gives CDR1 SNHLY, CDR2 FYNNEI.